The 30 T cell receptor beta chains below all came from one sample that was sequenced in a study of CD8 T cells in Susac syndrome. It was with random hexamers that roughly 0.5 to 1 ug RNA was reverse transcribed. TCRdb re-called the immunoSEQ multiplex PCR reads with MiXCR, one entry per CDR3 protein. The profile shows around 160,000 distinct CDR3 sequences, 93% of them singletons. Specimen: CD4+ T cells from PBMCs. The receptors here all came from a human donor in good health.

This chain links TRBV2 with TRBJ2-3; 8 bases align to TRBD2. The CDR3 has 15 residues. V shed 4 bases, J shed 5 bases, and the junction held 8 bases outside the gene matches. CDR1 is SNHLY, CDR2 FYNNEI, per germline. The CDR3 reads CASSGGTRAEDTQYF. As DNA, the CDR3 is TGTGCCAGCAGTGGGGGGACTAGGGCTGAAGATACGCAGTATTTT.

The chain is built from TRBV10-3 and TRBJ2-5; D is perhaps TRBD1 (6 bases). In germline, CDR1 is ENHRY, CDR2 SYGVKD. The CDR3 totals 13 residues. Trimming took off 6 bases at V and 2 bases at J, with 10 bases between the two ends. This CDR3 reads CAISGQSQETQYF. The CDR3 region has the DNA TGTGCCATCAGCGGACAGTCGCAAGAGACCCAGTACTTC.

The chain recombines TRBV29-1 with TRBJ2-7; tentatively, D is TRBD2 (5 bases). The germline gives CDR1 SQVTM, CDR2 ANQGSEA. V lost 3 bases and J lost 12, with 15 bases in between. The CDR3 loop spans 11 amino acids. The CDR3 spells CSVDVGEGMYF. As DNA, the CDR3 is TGCAGCGTTGACGTCGGGGAAGGCATGTACTTC.

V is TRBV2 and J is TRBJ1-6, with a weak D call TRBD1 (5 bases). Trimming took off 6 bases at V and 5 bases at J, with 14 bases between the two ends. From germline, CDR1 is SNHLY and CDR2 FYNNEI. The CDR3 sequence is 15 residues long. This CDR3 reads CASRGTGPDNSPLHF. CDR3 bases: TGTGCCAGCAGGGGAACGGGACCCGATAATTCACCCCTCCACTTT. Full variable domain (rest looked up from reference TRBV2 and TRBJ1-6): EPEVTQTPSHQVTQMGQEVILRCVPISNHLYFYWYRQILGQKVEFLVSFYNNEISEKSEIFDDQFSVERPDGSNFTLKIRSTKLEDSAMYFCASRGTGPDNSPLHFGNGTRLTVT.

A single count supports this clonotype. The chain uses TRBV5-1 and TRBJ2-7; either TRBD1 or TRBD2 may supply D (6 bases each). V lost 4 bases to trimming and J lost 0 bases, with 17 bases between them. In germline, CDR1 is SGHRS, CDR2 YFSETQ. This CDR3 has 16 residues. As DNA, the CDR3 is TGCGCCAGCAGCCCGGGGGCCATTCTTAGCTCCTACGAGCAGTACTTC. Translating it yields CASSPGAILSSYEQYF.

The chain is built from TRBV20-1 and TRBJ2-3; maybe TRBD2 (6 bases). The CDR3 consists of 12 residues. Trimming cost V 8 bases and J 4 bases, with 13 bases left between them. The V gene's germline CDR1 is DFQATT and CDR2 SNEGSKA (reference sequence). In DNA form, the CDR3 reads TGCAGTTGCCCGGAGGGAGCAGATACGCAGTATTTT. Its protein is CSCPEGADTQYF.

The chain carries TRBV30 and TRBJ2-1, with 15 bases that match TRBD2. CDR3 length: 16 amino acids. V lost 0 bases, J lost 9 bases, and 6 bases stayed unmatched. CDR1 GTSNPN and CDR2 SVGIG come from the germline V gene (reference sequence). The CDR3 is CAWSVGLAGGLIEQFF. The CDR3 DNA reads TGTGCCTGGAGTGTAGGACTAGCGGGGGGGCTTATTGAGCAGTTCTTC.

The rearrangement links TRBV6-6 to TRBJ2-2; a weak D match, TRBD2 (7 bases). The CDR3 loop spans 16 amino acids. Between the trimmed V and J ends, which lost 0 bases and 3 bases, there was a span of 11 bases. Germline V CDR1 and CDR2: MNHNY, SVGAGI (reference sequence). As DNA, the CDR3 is TGTGCCAGCAGTTACTCGGGGGGGGCGGACACCGGGGAGCTGTTTTTT. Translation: CASSYSGGADTGELFF.

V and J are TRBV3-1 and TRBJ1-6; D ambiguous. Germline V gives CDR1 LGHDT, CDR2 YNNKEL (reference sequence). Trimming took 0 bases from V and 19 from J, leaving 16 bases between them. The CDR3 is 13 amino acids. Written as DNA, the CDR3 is TGTGCCAGCAGCCAAGAGGGCATAGACCCAGCTCACTTT. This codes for CASSQEGIDPAHF.

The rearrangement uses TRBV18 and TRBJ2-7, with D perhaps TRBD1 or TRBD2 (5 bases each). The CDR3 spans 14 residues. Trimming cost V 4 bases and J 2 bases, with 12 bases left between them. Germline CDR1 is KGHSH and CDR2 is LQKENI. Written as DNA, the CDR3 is TGTGCCAGCTCACGATCGGGACGAACCTACGAGCAGTACTTC. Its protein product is CASSRSGRTYEQYF.

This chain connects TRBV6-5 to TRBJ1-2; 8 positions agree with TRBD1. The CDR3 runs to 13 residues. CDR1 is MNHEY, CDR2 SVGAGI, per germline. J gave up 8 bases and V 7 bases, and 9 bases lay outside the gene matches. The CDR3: CASIDRGSMGYTF. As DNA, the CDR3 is TGTGCCAGCATTGACAGGGGTTCTATGGGCTACACCTTC.

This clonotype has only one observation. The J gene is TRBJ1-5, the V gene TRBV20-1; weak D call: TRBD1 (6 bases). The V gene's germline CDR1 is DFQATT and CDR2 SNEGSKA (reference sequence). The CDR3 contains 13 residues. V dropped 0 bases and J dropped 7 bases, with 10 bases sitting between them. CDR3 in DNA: TGCAGTGCTAGAGACAACCAGGGGCAGCCCCAGCATTTT. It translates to CSARDNQGQPQHF.

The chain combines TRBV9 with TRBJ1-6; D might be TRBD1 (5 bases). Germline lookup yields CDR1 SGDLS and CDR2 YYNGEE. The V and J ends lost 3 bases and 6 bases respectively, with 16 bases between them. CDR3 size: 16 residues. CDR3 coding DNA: TGTGCCAGCAGCGCATCAGGGAGGGTTAGTAATTCACCCCTCCACTTT. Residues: CASSASGRVSNSPLHF.

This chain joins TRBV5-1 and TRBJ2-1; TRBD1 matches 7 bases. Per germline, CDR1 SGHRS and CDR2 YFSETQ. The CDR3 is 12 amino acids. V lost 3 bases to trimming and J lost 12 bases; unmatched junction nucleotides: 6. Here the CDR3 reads CASSSTGTVQFF. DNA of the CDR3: TGCGCCAGCAGCTCGACAGGGACGGTGCAGTTCTTC.

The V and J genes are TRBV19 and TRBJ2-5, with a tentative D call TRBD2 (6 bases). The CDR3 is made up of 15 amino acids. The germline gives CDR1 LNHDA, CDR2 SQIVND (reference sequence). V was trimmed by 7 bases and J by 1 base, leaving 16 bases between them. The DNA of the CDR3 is TGTGCCAGTAAGCCGACAACTAGCACCCAAGAGACCCAGTACTTC. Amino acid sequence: CASKPTTSTQETQYF.

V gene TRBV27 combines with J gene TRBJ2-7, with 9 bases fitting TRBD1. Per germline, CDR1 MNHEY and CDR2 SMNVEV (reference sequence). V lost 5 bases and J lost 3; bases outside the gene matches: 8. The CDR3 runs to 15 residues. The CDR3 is CASSLAGTGYYEQYF. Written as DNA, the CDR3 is TGTGCCAGCAGTCTAGCCGGGACAGGGTACTACGAGCAGTACTTC.

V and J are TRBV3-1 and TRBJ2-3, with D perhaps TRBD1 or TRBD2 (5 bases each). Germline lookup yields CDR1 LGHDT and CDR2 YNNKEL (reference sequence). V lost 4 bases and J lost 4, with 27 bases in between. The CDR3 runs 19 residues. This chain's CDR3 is CASSRDRTPTTSMADTQYF. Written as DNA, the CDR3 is TGTGCCAGCAGCCGGGACCGGACTCCTACCACAAGCATGGCAGATACGCAGTATTTT.

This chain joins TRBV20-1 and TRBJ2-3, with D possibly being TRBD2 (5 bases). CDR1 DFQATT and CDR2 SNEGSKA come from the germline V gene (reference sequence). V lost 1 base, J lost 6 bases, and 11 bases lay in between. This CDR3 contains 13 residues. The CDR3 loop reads CSARVSGKDTQYF. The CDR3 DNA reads TGCAGTGCTAGAGTATCGGGAAAGGATACGCAGTATTTT.

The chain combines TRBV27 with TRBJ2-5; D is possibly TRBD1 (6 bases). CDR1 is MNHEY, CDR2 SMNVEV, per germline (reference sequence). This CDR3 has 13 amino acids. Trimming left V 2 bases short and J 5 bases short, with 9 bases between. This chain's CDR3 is CASSLRQGETQYF. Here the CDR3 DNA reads TGTGCCAGCAGTTTACGGCAGGGGGAGACCCAGTACTTC.

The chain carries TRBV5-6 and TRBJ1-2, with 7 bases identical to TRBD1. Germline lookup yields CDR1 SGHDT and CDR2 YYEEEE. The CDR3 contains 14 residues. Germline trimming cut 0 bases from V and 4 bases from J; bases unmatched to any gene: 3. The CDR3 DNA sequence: TGTGCCAGCAGCTTGGGGGGGGACAGCTATGGCTACACCTTC. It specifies CASSLGGDSYGYTF.

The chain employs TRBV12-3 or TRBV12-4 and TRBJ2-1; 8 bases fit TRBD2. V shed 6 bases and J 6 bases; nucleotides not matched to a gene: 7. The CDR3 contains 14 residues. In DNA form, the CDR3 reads TGTGCCAGCAGGGTAGCGGGACCGGGCAATGAGCAGTTCTTC. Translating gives CASRVAGPGNEQFF.

CDR3 in amino acids: CASSFGPGQGYEQYF. The CDR3 bases are TGTGCCAGCAGCTTTGGGCCGGGACAGGGCTACGAGCAGTACTTC. The V and J genes are TRBV7-7 and TRBJ2-7, with 9 bases identical to TRBD1. CDR3 length: 15 amino acids. V shed 3 bases and J 3 bases; nucleotides not matched to a gene: 6. CDR1 SSHAT and CDR2 FNYEAQ come from the germline V gene (reference sequence).

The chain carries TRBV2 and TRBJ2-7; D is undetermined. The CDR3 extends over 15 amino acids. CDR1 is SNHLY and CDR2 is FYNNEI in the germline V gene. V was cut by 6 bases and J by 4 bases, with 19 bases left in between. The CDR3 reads CASSADTFLLYEQYF. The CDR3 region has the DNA TGTGCCAGCAGCGCCGACACCTTTCTTTTATACGAGCAGTACTTC.

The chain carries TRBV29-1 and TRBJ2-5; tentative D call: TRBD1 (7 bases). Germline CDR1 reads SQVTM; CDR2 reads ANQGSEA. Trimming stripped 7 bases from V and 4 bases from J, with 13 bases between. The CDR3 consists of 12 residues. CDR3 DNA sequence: TGCAGCGCCCGGGGGACAGCAGAGACCCAGTACTTC. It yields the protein CSARGTAETQYF.

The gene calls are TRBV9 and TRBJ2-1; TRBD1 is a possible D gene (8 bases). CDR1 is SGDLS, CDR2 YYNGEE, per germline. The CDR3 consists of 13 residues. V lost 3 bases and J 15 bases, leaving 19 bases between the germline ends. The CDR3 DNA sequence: TGTGCCAGCAGCGCTCCCTCTACAGGGGGGGCGTTCTTC. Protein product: CASSAPSTGGAFF.

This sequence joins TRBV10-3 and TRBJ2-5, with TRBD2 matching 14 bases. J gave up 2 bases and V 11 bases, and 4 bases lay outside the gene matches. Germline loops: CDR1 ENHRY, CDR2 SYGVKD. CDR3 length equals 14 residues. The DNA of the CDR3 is TGTGCCTCCCGACTAGCGGGGGGGCAAGAGACCCAGTACTTC. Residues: CASRLAGGQETQYF.

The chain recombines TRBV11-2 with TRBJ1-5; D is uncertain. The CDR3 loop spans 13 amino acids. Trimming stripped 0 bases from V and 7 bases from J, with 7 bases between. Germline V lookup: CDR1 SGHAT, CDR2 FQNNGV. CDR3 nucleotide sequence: TGTGCCAGCAGCTTAGAGCACGGCCAGCCCCAGCATTTT. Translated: CASSLEHGQPQHF.

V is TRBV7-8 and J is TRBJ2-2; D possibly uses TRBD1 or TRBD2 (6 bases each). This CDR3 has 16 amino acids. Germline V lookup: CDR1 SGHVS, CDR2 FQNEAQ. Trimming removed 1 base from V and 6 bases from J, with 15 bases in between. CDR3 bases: TGTGCCAGCAGCTTAGAGTGGGGGGCTGATGCCGGGGAGCTGTTTTTT. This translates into CASSLEWGADAGELFF.

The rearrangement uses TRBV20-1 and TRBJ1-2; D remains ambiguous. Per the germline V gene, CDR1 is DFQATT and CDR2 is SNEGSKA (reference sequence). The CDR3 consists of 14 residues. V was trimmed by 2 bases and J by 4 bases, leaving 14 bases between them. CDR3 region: CSARYSEKGYGYTF. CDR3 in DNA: TGCAGTGCTAGATACAGCGAAAAAGGCTATGGCTACACCTTC.

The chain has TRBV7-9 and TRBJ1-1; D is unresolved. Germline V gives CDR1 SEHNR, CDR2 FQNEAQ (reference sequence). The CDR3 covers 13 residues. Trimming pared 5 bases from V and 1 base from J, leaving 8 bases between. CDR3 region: CASSGRQNTEAFF. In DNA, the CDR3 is TGTGCCAGCAGCGGACGACAGAACACTGAAGCTTTCTTT.